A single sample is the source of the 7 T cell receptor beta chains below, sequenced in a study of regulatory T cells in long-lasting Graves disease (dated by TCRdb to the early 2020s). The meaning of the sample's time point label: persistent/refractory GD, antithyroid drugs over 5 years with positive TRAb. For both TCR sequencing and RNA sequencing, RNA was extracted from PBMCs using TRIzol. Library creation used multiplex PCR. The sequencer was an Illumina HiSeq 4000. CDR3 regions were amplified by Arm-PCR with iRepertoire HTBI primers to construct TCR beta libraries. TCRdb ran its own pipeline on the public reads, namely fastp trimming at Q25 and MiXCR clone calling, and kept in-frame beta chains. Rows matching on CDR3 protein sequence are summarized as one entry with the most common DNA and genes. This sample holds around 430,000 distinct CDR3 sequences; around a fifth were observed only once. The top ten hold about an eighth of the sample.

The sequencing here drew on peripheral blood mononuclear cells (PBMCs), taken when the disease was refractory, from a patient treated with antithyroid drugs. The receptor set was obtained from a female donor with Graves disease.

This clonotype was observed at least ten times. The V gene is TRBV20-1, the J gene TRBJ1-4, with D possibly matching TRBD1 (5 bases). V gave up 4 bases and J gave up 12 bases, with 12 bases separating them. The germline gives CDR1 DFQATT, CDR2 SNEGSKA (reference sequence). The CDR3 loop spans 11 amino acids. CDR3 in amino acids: CSANGGWELFF. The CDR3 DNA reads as TGCAGTGCTAACGGGGGGTGGGAACTGTTTTTT.

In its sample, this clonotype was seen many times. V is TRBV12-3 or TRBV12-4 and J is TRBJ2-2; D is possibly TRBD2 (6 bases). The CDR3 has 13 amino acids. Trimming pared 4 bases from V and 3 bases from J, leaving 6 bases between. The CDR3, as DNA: TGTGCCAGCAGTTGGGGGGACACCGGGGAGCTGTTTTTT. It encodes CASSWGDTGELFF.

The CDR3 loop is CASSLFFSGEQFF. The CDR3 nucleotides read TGTGCCAGCAGCTTATTTTTTAGCGGAGAGCAGTTCTTC. The chain combines TRBV7-2 with TRBJ2-1; possibly TRBD2 for D (6 bases). V lost 2 bases, J lost 10 bases, and 12 bases lay in between. CDR1 is SGHTA, CDR2 FQGNSA, per germline. The CDR3 spans 13 residues.

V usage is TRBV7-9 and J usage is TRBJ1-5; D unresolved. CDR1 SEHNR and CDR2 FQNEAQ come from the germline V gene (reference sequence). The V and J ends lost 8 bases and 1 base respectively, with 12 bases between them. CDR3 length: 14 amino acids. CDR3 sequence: CASGRDTSNQPQHF. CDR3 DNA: TGTGCCAGCGGTCGAGACACCAGCAATCAGCCCCAGCATTTT.

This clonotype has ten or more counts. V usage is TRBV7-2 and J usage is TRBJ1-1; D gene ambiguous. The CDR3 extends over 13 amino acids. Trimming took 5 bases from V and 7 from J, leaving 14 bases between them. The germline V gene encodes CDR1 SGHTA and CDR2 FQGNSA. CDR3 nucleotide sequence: TGTGCCAGCAGCCAAAGGACGGACTTTGAAGCTTTCTTT. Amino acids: CASSQRTDFEAFF.

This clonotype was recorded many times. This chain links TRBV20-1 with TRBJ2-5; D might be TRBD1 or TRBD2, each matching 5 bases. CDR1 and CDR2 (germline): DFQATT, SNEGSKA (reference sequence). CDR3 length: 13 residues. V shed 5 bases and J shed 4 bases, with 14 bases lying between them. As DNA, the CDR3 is TGCAGTGCTGGGAGACAGAGGGCAGAGACCCAGTACTTC. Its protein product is CSAGRQRAETQYF.

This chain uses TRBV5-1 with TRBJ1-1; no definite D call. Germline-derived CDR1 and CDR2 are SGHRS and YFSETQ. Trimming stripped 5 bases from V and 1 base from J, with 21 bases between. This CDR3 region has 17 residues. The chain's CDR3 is CASSNPKEGFENTEAFF. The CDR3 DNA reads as TGCGCCAGCAGTAACCCGAAAGAGGGATTCGAGAACACTGAAGCTTTCTTT.